These 27 T cell receptor beta chains share one sample of origin, sequenced in a study of T cell responses to AZD1222 COVID-19 vaccine (dated by TCRdb to about 2021). The sample's time point label is to be understood as: baseline before first vaccination. The intended sense of this specimen's treatment or condition label: meningococcal conjugate vaccine given as trial control. Library preparation used the immunoSEQ multiplex PCR assay. TCRdb re-hosts the immuneACCESS table, in-frame sequences only. Its copies lack some clones; in the studies checked, an unresolved V gene accounts for under half of them, and the cause for the rest is not known. This sample lists around 84,000 clones; around 90% were detected once. The ten largest make up 10% of the sample. The specimen was peripheral blood, collected on day 0 of MenACWY control vaccination. These receptors came from an adult in good health.

The V call is TRBV14, the J call TRBJ2-5; perhaps TRBD1 as D (5 bases). The CDR3 runs to 15 residues. V gave up 5 bases and J gave up 1 base, with 14 bases separating them. Germline lookup yields CDR1 SGHDN and CDR2 FVKESK. The CDR3 DNA follows: TGTGCCAGCAGCGAGCGACAGATGATCCAAGAGACCCAGTACTTC. Translated, it gives CASSERQMIQETQYF.

V usage is TRBV19 and J usage is TRBJ1-5, with 9 bases that match TRBD1. The CDR3 has 18 residues. CDR1 is LNHDA and CDR2 is SQIVND in the germline V gene (reference sequence). Losses at the gene ends were 5 bases for V and 4 bases for J; bases not matched to a gene: 15. CDR3 residues: CASSPKADRGLLNQPQHF. Here the CDR3 DNA reads TGTGCCAGTAGTCCGAAAGCGGACAGGGGATTGCTTAATCAGCCCCAGCATTTT. Full variable domain (missing parts from reference TRBV19 and TRBJ1-5): DGGITQSPKYLFRKEGQNVTLSCEQNLNHDAMYWYRQDPGQGLRLIYYSQIVNDFQKGDIAEGYSVSREKKESFPLTVTSAQKNPTAFYLCASSPKADRGLLNQPQHFGDGTRLSIL.

The chain combines TRBV4-2 with TRBJ1-1; D may be TRBD1 (6 bases). CDR1 is LGHNA, CDR2 YNFKEQ, per germline. The CDR3 extends over 16 amino acids. Trimming removed 0 bases from V and 1 base from J, with 12 bases in between. CDR3 in amino acids: CASSQDMRGENTEAFF. The CDR3 nucleotides read TGTGCCAGCAGCCAAGATATGAGGGGGGAGAACACTGAAGCTTTCTTT.

The chain carries TRBV2 and TRBJ1-5; a possible D gene is TRBD1 (5 bases). Trimming stripped 8 bases from V and 1 base from J, with 12 bases between. CDR3 length: 14 amino acids. Per germline, CDR1 SNHLY and CDR2 FYNNEI. CDR3: CASRGTGSNQPQHF. CDR3 coding DNA: TGTGCCAGCCGGGGGACTGGAAGCAATCAGCCCCAGCATTTT.

This sequence joins TRBV5-5 and TRBJ1-4; the D is unclear. Germline assignment: CDR1 SGHKS and CDR2 YYEKEE (reference sequence). This CDR3 spans 16 amino acids. Trimming took off 4 bases at V and 0 bases at J, with 13 bases between the two ends. The CDR3 bases are TGTGCCAGCAGCCCCGGTTTTCCCCCAACTAATGAAAAACTGTTTTTT. Amino acid sequence: CASSPGFPPTNEKLFF.

The chain uses TRBV9 and TRBJ2-1; D may be TRBD2 (6 bases). Trimming left V 3 bases short and J 8 bases short, with 12 bases between. The CDR3 runs to 13 residues. CDR1 and CDR2 (germline): SGDLS, YYNGEE. The CDR3 region is CASSGDREHEQFF. The CDR3 region has the DNA TGTGCCAGCAGCGGGGACCGGGAGCATGAGCAGTTCTTC.

The chain couples TRBV19 to TRBJ1-2; no reliable D call. The CDR3 length is 14 residues. V was cut by 0 bases and J by 4 bases, with 9 bases left in between. Germline V gene lookup returns CDR1 LNHDA and CDR2 SQIVND (reference sequence). Here the CDR3 reads CASSIEVRFYGYTF. The CDR3 DNA follows: TGTGCCAGTAGTATAGAGGTCCGTTTCTATGGCTACACCTTC.

The chain uses TRBV7-9 and TRBJ1-2, with unresolved D. The V and J ends lost 2 bases and 1 base respectively, with 8 bases between them. The CDR3 spans 14 residues. Germline assignment: CDR1 SEHNR and CDR2 FQNEAQ (reference sequence). The CDR3 spells CASSLSSGNYGYTF. The CDR3 nucleotides are TGTGCCAGCAGCTTAAGCAGTGGTAACTATGGCTACACCTTC.

This clone occurred once. The V gene is TRBV19, the J gene TRBJ1-2; D unclear. The CDR3 consists of 13 residues. Trimming pared 6 bases from V and 4 bases from J, leaving 12 bases between. Germline lookup yields CDR1 LNHDA and CDR2 SQIVND (reference sequence). This chain's CDR3 is CASRETDRYGYTF. The CDR3 region has the DNA TGTGCCAGTAGAGAGACCGACCGCTATGGCTACACCTTC.

The V call is TRBV6-5, the J call TRBJ2-7; D might be TRBD1 (6 bases). This CDR3 comprises 15 residues. V gave up 7 bases and J gave up 4 bases, with 20 bases separating them. Germline V gives CDR1 MNHEY, CDR2 SVGAGI. CDR3 protein: CASTPPGSGTYEQYF. The CDR3 region has the DNA TGTGCCAGCACACCACCGGGATCAGGGACATACGAGCAGTACTTC.

The chain combines TRBV6-5 with TRBJ1-2; 7 bases map to TRBD1. Germline CDR1 is MNHEY and CDR2 is SVGAGI. This CDR3 spans 11 amino acids. Trimming cost V 5 bases and J 10 bases; bases outside gene matches: 4. CDR3 sequence: CASSPQGFYTF. The CDR3 nucleotides read TGTGCCAGCAGTCCACAGGGGTTCTACACCTTC.

This sequence joins TRBV7-9 and TRBJ1-3, with TRBD1 matching 10 bases. CDR1 and CDR2 from the germline V gene are SEHNR and FQNEAQ (reference sequence). The trim removed 5 bases at V and 0 bases at J, leaving 4 bases unmatched. The CDR3 contains 16 residues. CDR3 nucleotide sequence: TGTGCCAGCAGCCCGGGACAGGGGAACTCTGGAAACACCATATATTTT. It specifies CASSPGQGNSGNTIYF.

The CDR3 spells CASMDRGSLKLFF. The CDR3 coding sequence is TGTGCCAGTATGGACAGGGGGTCGCTCAAACTGTTTTTT. This chain connects TRBV19 to TRBJ1-4; 10 nucleotides align to TRBD1. V was pared by 7 bases and J by 11 bases, with 7 bases of the junction left unmatched. The CDR3 covers 13 residues. Germline V CDR1 and CDR2: LNHDA, SQIVND (reference sequence).

The genes are TRBV6-5 and TRBJ1-2; TRBD1 matches at 11 bases. The CDR3 contains 14 residues. The junction had 3 bases not matched to a gene; V was cut back by 9 bases and J by 0 bases. Germline CDR1 MNHEY, CDR2 SVGAGI. CDR3 in DNA: TGTGCCAGTGGACAGGGGGCGCCTAACTATGGCTACACCTTC. This sequence encodes CASGQGAPNYGYTF.

The chain recombines TRBV20-1 with TRBJ2-2; 9 bases fit TRBD2. Germline assignment: CDR1 DFQATT and CDR2 SNEGSKA (reference sequence). CDR3 size: 17 residues. With 3 bases clipped from V and 8 bases from J, the junction kept 16 bases outside the gene matches. The CDR3, as DNA: TGCAGTGCTAGTAGAGGTCCCGCGGGGGGGCTCGTGGGGGAGCTGTTTTTT. The encoded protein is CSASRGPAGGLVGELFF.

With regard to this clone: One junction end disagrees with the germline gene, perhaps due to a read error. V gene TRBV30 combines with J gene TRBJ2-3; TRBD2 matches at 8 bases. The germline CDR1 and CDR2 sequences are GTSNPN and SVGIG (reference sequence). The CDR3 consists of 14 residues. CDR3 region: CAWRVVAGTDTQYF. The DNA of the CDR3 is TGTGCCTGGCGTGTGGTAGCGGGGACAGATACGCAGTATTTT. Combining the CDR3 with reference TRBV30 and TRBJ2-3 gives the whole variable domain SQTIHQWPATLVQPVGSPLSLECTVEGTSNPNLYWYRQAAGRGLQLLFYSVGIGQISSEVPQNLSASRPQDRQFILSSKKLLLSDSGFYLCAWRVVAGTDTQYFGPGTRLTVL.

CDR3 bases: TGTGCCTGGACCTCGGGACTATCTAATTCACCCCTCCACTTT. Translating it yields CAWTSGLSNSPLHF. J is TRBJ1-6 and V is TRBV30, with a tentative D call TRBD1 (5 bases). Germline assignment: CDR1 GTSNPN and CDR2 SVGIG (reference sequence). Trimming shortened V by 4 bases and J by 6 bases, and 13 bases separated the two germline ends. This CDR3 spans 14 amino acids.

This clone showed up just once. This rearrangement joins TRBV6-5 to TRBJ1-2, with TRBD1 identical over 10 bases. CDR3 length: 15 amino acids. CDR1 and CDR2 (germline): MNHEY, SVGAGI. V gave up 2 bases and J gave up 3 bases; unmatched junction bases: 3. The CDR3 region is CASSYDRGPYYGYTF. The CDR3 DNA reads as TGTGCCAGCAGTTACGACAGGGGGCCTTACTATGGCTACACCTTC.

This clone appeared a single time. V gene TRBV4-3 combines with J gene TRBJ1-4, with 7 bases lining up with TRBD1. CDR1 is LGHNA, CDR2 YSLEER, per germline. There are 18 residues in the CDR3. J gave up 4 bases and V 0 bases, and 11 bases lay outside the gene matches. The CDR3 nucleotides read TGCGCCAGCAGCCAAGAGGTGGGAGGGGGCGCGTATAATGAAAAACTGTTTTTT. Its translation is CASSQEVGGGAYNEKLFF.

This rearrangement joins TRBV6-5 to TRBJ1-1, with TRBD1 matching 7 bases. V lost 2 bases and J lost 5; bases outside the gene matches: 5. The CDR3 runs to 14 residues. Germline CDR1 reads MNHEY; CDR2 reads SVGAGI. For the CDR3, the DNA is TGTGCCAGCAGTTACGACAGGGTTGAGACTGAAGCTTTCTTT. Amino acid sequence: CASSYDRVETEAFF.

This chain joins TRBV29-1 and TRBJ1-1; the D gene is possibly TRBD1 (5 bases). The germline V and J ends were trimmed by 1 base and 4 bases, with 7 bases remaining between them. Germline V lookup: CDR1 SQVTM, CDR2 ANQGSEA. This CDR3 region has 12 residues. CDR3 sequence reads: CSVEGGGTEAFF. DNA for the CDR3: TGCAGCGTTGAAGGGGGCGGCACTGAAGCTTTCTTT.

The V gene is TRBV28, the J gene TRBJ1-5; TRBD1 matches at 9 bases. The germline gives CDR1 MDHEN, CDR2 SYDVKM. The ends lost 1 base at V and 6 bases at J; junction bases unmatched: 10. The CDR3 is 17 residues long. The CDR3 here is CASSLYLAGTGSQPQHF. CDR3 coding DNA: TGTGCCAGCAGTTTATATTTGGCCGGGACAGGGAGTCAGCCCCAGCATTTT.

This clone was counted between two and nine times. V gene TRBV7-8 combines with J gene TRBJ1-5; TRBD1 is a possible D gene (5 bases). The V and J ends lost 1 base and 8 bases respectively, with 15 bases between them. Looked up from germline, CDR1 is SGHVS and CDR2 is FQNEAQ. This CDR3 region has 15 residues. CDR3 loop: CASSLVTDTLEPQHF. The DNA for the CDR3 is TGTGCCAGCAGCTTAGTGACGGACACTTTAGAGCCCCAGCATTTT.

The chain links TRBV6-5 to TRBJ1-1, with D perhaps TRBD1 (5 bases). Germline CDR1 reads MNHEY; CDR2 reads SVGAGI. CDR3 length: 15 residues. V was pared by 2 bases and J by 1 base, with 11 bases between. CDR3 in amino acids: CASSYRRGANTEAFF. Here the CDR3 DNA reads TGTGCCAGCAGTTACCGAAGGGGCGCGAACACTGAAGCTTTCTTT.

This rearrangement joins TRBV11-2 to TRBJ2-3; perhaps TRBD2 as D (7 bases). Trimming stripped 5 bases from V and 9 bases from J, with 24 bases between. CDR1 SGHAT and CDR2 FQNNGV come from the germline V gene. The length of the CDR3 is 16 residues. The CDR3: CASSPEGGGRPGTQYF. The DNA of the CDR3 is TGTGCCAGCAGCCCCGAGGGGGGGGGTAGGCCCGGGACGCAGTATTTT.

The chain has TRBV6-5 and TRBJ2-1; 9 bases line up with TRBD2. The CDR3 contains 16 residues. V trimming: 0 bases; J trimming: 4 bases; junction bases outside the gene matches: 4. The V gene's germline CDR1 is MNHEY and CDR2 SVGAGI. For the CDR3, the DNA is TGTGCCAGCAGTTACTCGGCCGCGGGGGGGTACAATGAGCAGTTCTTC. It codes for CASSYSAAGGYNEQFF.

The genes are TRBV5-1 and TRBJ2-7, with D possibly matching TRBD1 (6 bases). The germline V and J ends were trimmed by 3 bases and 3 bases, with 10 bases remaining between them. The V gene's germline CDR1 is SGHRS and CDR2 YFSETQ. This CDR3 region has 13 residues. CDR3 sequence (DNA): TGCGCCAGCAGCTGGGACATACACTACGAGCAGTACTTC. Its protein product is CASSWDIHYEQYF.